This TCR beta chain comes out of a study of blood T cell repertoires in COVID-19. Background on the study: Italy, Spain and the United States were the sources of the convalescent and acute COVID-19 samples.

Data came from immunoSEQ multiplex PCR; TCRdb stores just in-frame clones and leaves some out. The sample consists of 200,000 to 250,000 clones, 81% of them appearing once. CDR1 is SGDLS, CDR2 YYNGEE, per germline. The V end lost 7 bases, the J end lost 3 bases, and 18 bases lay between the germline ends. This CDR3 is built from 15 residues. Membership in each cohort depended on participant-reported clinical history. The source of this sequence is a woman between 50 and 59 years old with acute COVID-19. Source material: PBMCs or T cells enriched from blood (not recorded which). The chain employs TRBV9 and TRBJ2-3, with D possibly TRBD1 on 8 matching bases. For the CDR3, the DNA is TGTGCCAGCTCCGGACTAGGACAGGGAACAGATACGCAGTATTTT. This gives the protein CASSGLGQGTDTQYF.